Following are 22 T cell receptor beta chains from one sample sequenced in a study of T cell responses to AZD1222 COVID-19 vaccine (dated by TCRdb to about 2021). The label giving this sample's time point can be read as: about 28 days (+/-7) after the second vaccine dose. The library was produced with the immunoSEQ multiplex PCR assay. TCRdb's version of the immuneACCESS table is confined to in-frame rearrangements and falls short of the full clone set. An unresolved V gene accounts for under half of the shortfall where checked; the remainder is of unknown origin. The sample profile shows 150,000 or so clones; 85% to 95% of them were found once. The top ten constitute approximately 4.6% of the sample. The sequences come from peripheral blood, collected 28 days after the second AZD1222 dose. Receptor source: an adult who received the AZD1222 COVID-19 vaccine.

This clone was recorded once. The chain is built from TRBV5-6 and TRBJ1-3; the D is unclear. The V gene lost 3 bases and the J gene lost 4 bases, with 14 bases spanning the gap. CDR3 size: 15 residues. The germline V gene encodes CDR1 SGHDT and CDR2 YYEEEE. Here the CDR3 reads CASSSGPNSGNTIYF. CDR3 DNA: TGTGCCAGCAGCTCCGGGCCCAATTCGGGAAACACCATATATTTT.

On this clone itself: Other DNA variants within this sample encode the same CDR3. The V gene is TRBV5-1, the J gene TRBJ2-7; D unclear. V lost 2 bases to trimming and J lost 4 bases, with 4 bases between them. Germline CDR1 reads SGHRS; CDR2 reads YFSETQ. The CDR3 runs 11 residues. This chain's CDR3 is CASSLGYEQYF. The CDR3 coding sequence is TGCGCCAGCAGCTTAGGGTACGAGCAGTACTTC.

V is TRBV2 and J is TRBJ1-2; tentatively, D is TRBD1 (5 bases). The CDR3 contains 14 residues. Trimming shortened V by 8 bases and J by 8 bases, and 21 bases separated the two germline ends. Germline V gene sequence: CDR1 SNHLY, CDR2 FYNNEI. CDR3 sequence (DNA): TGTGCCAGCGGGGGTGGTGGGGATTCGGCCGGCTACACCTTC. This translates into CASGGGGDSAGYTF. Variable domain in full (rest from reference TRBV2 and TRBJ1-2): EPEVTQTPSHQVTQMGQEVILRCVPISNHLYFYWYRQILGQKVEFLVSFYNNEISEKSEIFDDQFSVERPDGSNFTLKIRSTKLEDSAMYFCASGGGGDSAGYTFGSGTRLTVV.

The V and J genes are TRBV5-5 and TRBJ1-5, with D maybe TRBD1 (5 bases). V lost 5 bases, J lost 0 bases, and 9 bases lay in between. CDR1 SGHKS and CDR2 YYEKEE come from the germline V gene (reference sequence). The CDR3 is made up of 14 amino acids. The CDR3: CASRGGNSNQPQHF. The CDR3 DNA follows: TGTGCCAGCAGGGGGGGAAATAGCAATCAGCCCCAGCATTTT.

The chain links TRBV18 to TRBJ2-7; possible D gene TRBD2, 6 bases. The V and J ends lost 6 bases and 2 bases respectively, with 14 bases between them. CDR1 KGHSH and CDR2 LQKENI come from the germline V gene. The CDR3 is 14 amino acids. CDR3 loop: CASSPPGLAYEQYF. The CDR3, as DNA: TGTGCCAGCTCTCCGCCGGGACTTGCCTACGAGCAGTACTTC.

The chain uses TRBV28 and TRBJ2-7; TRBD1 agrees at 9 bases. J was trimmed by 4 bases and V by 2 bases; bases with no gene match: 6. Germline V gene sequence: CDR1 MDHEN, CDR2 SYDVKM. The CDR3 consists of 15 residues. The CDR3 DNA reads TGTGCCAGCAGTTTAACCGGGACAGGGTTGTACGAGCAGTACTTC. This gives the protein CASSLTGTGLYEQYF.

With regard to this clone: The same CDR3 also results from other DNA sequences found in this sample. The chain recombines TRBV3-1 (or the pseudogene TRBV3-2) with TRBJ1-3, with D possibly matching TRBD1 (6 bases). Trimming cost V 4 bases and J 4 bases, with 11 bases left between them. This CDR3 comprises 14 residues. The germline gives CDR1 LGHDT, CDR2 YNNKEL (reference sequence). CDR3 sequence: CASSRGGSGNTIYF. For the CDR3, the DNA is TGTGCCAGCAGCCGGGGGGGCAGCGGAAACACCATATATTTT.

The gene calls are TRBV19 and TRBJ2-3, with D unclear. This CDR3 region has 17 residues. Germline V lookup: CDR1 LNHDA, CDR2 SQIVND (reference sequence). Trimming removed 6 bases from V and 1 base from J, with 20 bases in between. The DNA of the CDR3 is TGTGCCAGTAGAACACTCCTCGGCAGTGGGGGCACAGATACGCAGTATTTT. This encodes CASRTLLGSGGTDTQYF.

This chain links TRBV19 with TRBJ2-3; D is possibly TRBD1 (8 bases). V lost 9 bases to trimming and J lost 1 base, with 20 bases between them. CDR3 length: 16 amino acids. The germline V gene has CDR1 LNHDA and CDR2 SQIVND (reference sequence). CDR3 loop: CASSQGAGVGTDTQYF. The CDR3 DNA is TGTGCCAGCAGCCAGGGGGCGGGAGTAGGCACAGATACGCAGTATTTT. Looking up the rest from reference TRBV19 and TRBJ2-3 gives the full variable domain: DGGITQSPKYLFRKEGQNVTLSCEQNLNHDAMYWYRQDPGQGLRLIYYSQIVNDFQKGDIAEGYSVSREKKESFPLTVTSAQKNPTAFYLCASSQGAGVGTDTQYFGPGTRLTVL.

The chain recombines TRBV6-2 or TRBV6-3 with TRBJ2-1, with D tentatively TRBD2 (5 bases). The CDR3 spans 11 residues. V lost 6 bases and J lost 12, with 12 bases in between. Germline loops: CDR1 MNHEY, CDR2 SVGEGT. CDR3 region: CASSPGRVQFF. DNA of the CDR3: TGTGCCAGCAGCCCGGGAAGGGTGCAGTTCTTC.

V is TRBV5-4 and J is TRBJ1-1, with a tentative D call TRBD1 (6 bases). The CDR3 totals 15 residues. V dropped 5 bases and J dropped 1 base, with 15 bases sitting between them. Germline assignment: CDR1 SGHNT and CDR2 YYREEE (reference sequence). The CDR3 region is CASRLRGDANTEAFF. The CDR3 coding sequence is TGTGCCAGCAGGTTAAGGGGGGACGCGAACACTGAAGCTTTCTTT.

As concerns this clone: Other DNA sequences from this sample encode an identical CDR3 as well. This chain connects TRBV2 to TRBJ1-2; D is uncertain. CDR1 and CDR2 (germline): SNHLY, FYNNEI. Trimming pared 6 bases from V and 0 bases from J, leaving 2 bases between. This CDR3 contains 11 residues. The CDR3 loop reads CASSANYGYTF. CDR3 bases: TGTGCCAGCAGCGCTAACTATGGCTACACCTTC.

The chain is built from TRBV12-3 or TRBV12-4 and TRBJ1-6, with a tentative D call TRBD1 (6 bases). The V end was cut by 5 bases, the J end by 9 bases, with 11 bases between. This CDR3 has 13 amino acids. The CDR3: CASSQTGSSPLHF. The CDR3 DNA reads as TGTGCCAGCAGTCAAACAGGGAGTTCACCCCTCCACTTT.

The rearrangement uses TRBV4-1 and TRBJ1-3, with 7 bases matching TRBD1. Germline CDR1 reads MGHRA; CDR2 reads YSYEKL. V gave up 6 bases and J gave up 5 bases; unmatched junction bases: 10. This CDR3 is 15 amino acids long. In DNA, the CDR3 is TGCGCCAGCAGACCGGACCGGGACAGCCGAAACACCATATATTTT. This encodes CASRPDRDSRNTIYF.

This rearrangement joins TRBV19 to TRBJ2-7, with D perhaps TRBD1 (6 bases). Germline loops: CDR1 LNHDA, CDR2 SQIVND (reference sequence). With 3 bases removed from V and 2 bases from J, the gap between germline ends came to 11 bases. This CDR3 region has 14 residues. CDR3 amino acids: CASSILAGAYEQYF. In nucleotides, the CDR3 is TGTGCCAGTAGTATCCTGGCAGGGGCCTACGAGCAGTACTTC.

The gene calls are TRBV9 and TRBJ2-2; possible D gene TRBD2, 5 bases. The CDR3 runs 12 residues. Trimming took 4 bases from V and 11 from J, leaving 12 bases between them. Germline V lookup: CDR1 SGDLS, CDR2 YYNGEE. The chain's CDR3 is CASSSAVSELFF. For the CDR3, the DNA is TGTGCCAGCAGCTCAGCGGTTAGCGAGCTGTTTTTT.

The rearrangement uses TRBV6-6 and TRBJ1-1; TRBD1 might be the D (6 bases). Germline CDR1 and CDR2: MNHNY and SVGAGI (reference sequence). This CDR3 contains 12 residues. Trimming removed 6 bases at V and 10 bases at J, with 15 bases between. CDR3 protein: CASSGDRFGAFF. The CDR3 DNA reads as TGTGCCAGCAGCGGCGACAGGTTCGGAGCTTTCTTT.

The chain uses TRBV28 and TRBJ1-2; 7 positions agree with TRBD1. This CDR3 has 15 residues. Germline V CDR1 and CDR2: MDHEN, SYDVKM. V lost 3 bases to trimming and J lost 7 bases; unmatched junction nucleotides: 11. CDR3 nucleotide sequence: TGTGCCAGCAGTTTTGGGGAGGGGGCCAGAGCTGGCTACACCTTC. This translates into CASSFGEGARAGYTF.

The chain employs TRBV7-9 and TRBJ2-1; tentative D call: TRBD1 (5 bases). CDR3 length: 15 amino acids. CDR1 SEHNR and CDR2 FQNEAQ come from the germline V gene (reference sequence). Trimming cost V 2 bases and J 6 bases, with 14 bases left between them. CDR3: CASSLLPAGINEQFF. CDR3 in DNA: TGTGCCAGCAGCTTACTTCCTGCAGGGATCAATGAGCAGTTCTTC.

This clone came up once. This sequence joins TRBV5-8 and TRBJ2-5, with 11 bases identical to TRBD2. From germline, CDR1 is SGHTS and CDR2 YDEGEE. V dropped 5 bases and J dropped 1; count of bases not matched to a gene: 4. The CDR3 totals 15 residues. The CDR3 reads CASRAGLAAQETQYF. CDR3 coding DNA: TGTGCCAGCAGGGCGGGACTAGCGGCCCAAGAGACCCAGTACTTC.

The chain couples TRBV14 to TRBJ1-1; D is unresolved. V was pared by 4 bases and J by 4 bases, with 4 bases between. The CDR3 loop spans 11 amino acids. Germline V lookup: CDR1 SGHDN, CDR2 FVKESK. The CDR3 DNA reads as TGTGCCAGCAGCCGAGGCACTGAAGCTTTCTTT. Its translation is CASSRGTEAFF.

This rearrangement joins TRBV6-5 to TRBJ2-1; 8 bases fit TRBD2. The CDR3 loop spans 14 amino acids. Germline lookup yields CDR1 MNHEY and CDR2 SVGAGI. After removal of 6 bases from V and 7 bases from J, the junction contained 8 bases not matched to a gene. In DNA, the CDR3 is TGTGCCAGCAGAATAGGACTAGCAGCGAATGAGCAGTTCTTC. This encodes CASRIGLAANEQFF.